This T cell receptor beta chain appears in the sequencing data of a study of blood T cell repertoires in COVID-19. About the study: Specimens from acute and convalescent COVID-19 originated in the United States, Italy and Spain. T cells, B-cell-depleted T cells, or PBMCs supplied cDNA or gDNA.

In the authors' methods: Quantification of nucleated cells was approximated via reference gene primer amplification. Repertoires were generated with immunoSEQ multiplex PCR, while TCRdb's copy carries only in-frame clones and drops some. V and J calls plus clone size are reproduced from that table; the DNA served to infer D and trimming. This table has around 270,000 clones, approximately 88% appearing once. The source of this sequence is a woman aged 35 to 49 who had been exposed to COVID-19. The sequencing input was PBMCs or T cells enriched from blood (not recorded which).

CDR3 bases: TGTGCCAGCAGCGGTAGAACAGGGGTTGGAACCGGGGAGCTGTTTTTT. Translated, it gives CASSGRTGVGTGELFF. This chain joins TRBV9 and TRBJ2-2, with TRBD1 identical over 7 bases. Germline-derived CDR1 and CDR2 are SGDLS and YYNGEE. V lost 3 bases to trimming and J lost 5 bases; unmatched junction nucleotides: 10. The CDR3 has 16 residues.